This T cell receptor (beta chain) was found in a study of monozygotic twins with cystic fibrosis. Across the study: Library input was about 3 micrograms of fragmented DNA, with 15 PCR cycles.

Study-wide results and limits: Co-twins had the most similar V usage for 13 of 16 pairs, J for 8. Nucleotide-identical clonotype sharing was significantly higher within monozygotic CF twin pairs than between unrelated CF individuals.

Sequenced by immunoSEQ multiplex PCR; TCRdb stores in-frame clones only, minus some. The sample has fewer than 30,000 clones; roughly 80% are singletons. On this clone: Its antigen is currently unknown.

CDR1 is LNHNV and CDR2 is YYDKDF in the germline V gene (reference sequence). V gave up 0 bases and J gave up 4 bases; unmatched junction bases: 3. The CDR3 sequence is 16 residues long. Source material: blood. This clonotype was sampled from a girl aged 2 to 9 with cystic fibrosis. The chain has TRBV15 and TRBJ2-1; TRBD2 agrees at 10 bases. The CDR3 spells CATSRDPGLAYNEQFF. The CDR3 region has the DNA TGTGCCACCAGCAGAGACCCGGGACTAGCGTACAATGAGCAGTTCTTC. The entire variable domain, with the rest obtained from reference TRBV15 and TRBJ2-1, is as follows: DAMVIQNPRYQVTQFGKPVTLSCSQTLNHNVMYWYQQKSSQAPKLLFHYYDKDFNNEADTPDNFQSRRPNTSFCFLDIRSPGLGDTAMYLCATSRDPGLAYNEQFFGPGTRLTVL.